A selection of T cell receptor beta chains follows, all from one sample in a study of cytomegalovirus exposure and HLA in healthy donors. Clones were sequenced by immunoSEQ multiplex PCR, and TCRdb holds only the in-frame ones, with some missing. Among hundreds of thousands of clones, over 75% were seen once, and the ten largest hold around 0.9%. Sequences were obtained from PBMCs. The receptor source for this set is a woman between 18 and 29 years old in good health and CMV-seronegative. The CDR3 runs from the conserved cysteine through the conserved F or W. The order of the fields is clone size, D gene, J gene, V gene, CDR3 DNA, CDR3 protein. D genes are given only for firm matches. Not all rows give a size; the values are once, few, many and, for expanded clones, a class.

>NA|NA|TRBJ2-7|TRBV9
TGTGCCAGCAGCGTAACGGCGGGCGGGTCGTGGGAGCAGTACTTC
CASSVTAGGSWEQYF
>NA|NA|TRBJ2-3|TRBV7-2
TGTGCCAGCAGCGGAGGGGCTAGCGGCACAGATACGCAGTATTTT
CASSGGASGTDTQYF
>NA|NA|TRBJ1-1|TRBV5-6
TGTGCCAGTTTCCAGGGGATTGATACTGAAGCTTTCTTT
CASFQGIDTEAFF
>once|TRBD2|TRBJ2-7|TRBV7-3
TGTGCCAGCAGCTCTGGACTAGGCTCCCCATACGAGCAGTACTTC
CASSSGLGSPYEQYF
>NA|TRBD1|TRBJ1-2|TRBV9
TGTGCCAGCAACAGGGGAGACCTTAACTATGGCTACACCTTC
CASNRGDLNYGYTF
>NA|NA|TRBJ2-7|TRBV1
TGCACCAGCAGCCAAGGGACGGCGGGAGTTAACTGCGAGCAGTACTTC
CTSSQGTAGVNCEQYF
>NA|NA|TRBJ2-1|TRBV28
TGTGCCAGCAGTTTACAGGGGACGGTTTACAATGAGCAGTTCTTC
CASSLQGTVYNEQFF
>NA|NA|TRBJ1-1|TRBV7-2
TGTGCCAGCAGCCCGCCACAGGGTAAAGCTTTCTTT
CASSPPQGKAFF
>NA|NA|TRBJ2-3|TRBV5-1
TGCGCCAGCAGCCAGGGTAGCACAGATACGCAGTATTTT
CASSQGSTDTQYF
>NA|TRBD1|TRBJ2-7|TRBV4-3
TGCGCCAGCAGCCAAGGCGGGACAGGGAACGAGCAGTACTTC
CASSQGGTGNEQYF
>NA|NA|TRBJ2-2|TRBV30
TGTGCCTGGAGTGTACTTAAGGGGACCGGGGAGCTGTTTTTT
CAWSVLKGTGELFF
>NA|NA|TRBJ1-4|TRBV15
TGTGCCACCAGCTCCGGCGGGATCGGCATTAATGAAAAACTGTTTTTT
CATSSGGIGINEKLFF
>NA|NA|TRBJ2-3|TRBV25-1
TGTGCCAGCACCCTAGGGACTCCCCTCACAGATACGCAGTATTTT
CASTLGTPLTDTQYF
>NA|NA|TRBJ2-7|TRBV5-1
TGCGCCAGCAGCTTGGGACGCGGGGTGAGCTCCTACGAGCAGTACTTC
CASSLGRGVSSYEQYF
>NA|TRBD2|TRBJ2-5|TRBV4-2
TGTGCCAGCAGCCAAGATGGCCCGTCTAGCGGGGGAGAGACCCAGTACTTC
CASSQDGPSSGGETQYF
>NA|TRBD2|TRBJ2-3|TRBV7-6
TGTGCCAGCAGCTTAATACTAGCGGGAGGCACCGCCACAGATACGCAGTATTTT
CASSLILAGGTATDTQYF
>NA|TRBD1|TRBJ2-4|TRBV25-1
TGTGCCAGCAGTAGACAGGGTCGGGACATTCAGTACTTC
CASSRQGRDIQYF
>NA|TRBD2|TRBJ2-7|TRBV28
TGTGCCGCGGCGGGCGGGAGCCTCTCCTACGAGCAGTACTTC
CAAAGGSLSYEQYF
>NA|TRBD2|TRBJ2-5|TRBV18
TGTGCCAGCTCACCAATCCTACTAGCGGGAGAAGAGACCCAGTACTTC
CASSPILLAGEETQYF
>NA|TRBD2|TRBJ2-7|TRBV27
TGTGCCAGCAGTGGACTAGCGAAAACCTACGAGCAGTACTTC
CASSGLAKTYEQYF
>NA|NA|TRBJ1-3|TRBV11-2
TGTGCCAGCAGCTTAGTGGCCCTCTCTGGAAACACCATATATTTT
CASSLVALSGNTIYF
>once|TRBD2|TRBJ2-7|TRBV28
TGTGCCAGCAGTTTTAGCGGGATCAACTACGAGCAGTACTTC
CASSFSGINYEQYF
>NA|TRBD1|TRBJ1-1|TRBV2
TGTGCCACAACAGGGGAATTTTTGGGCACTGAAGCTTTCTTT
CATTGEFLGTEAFF
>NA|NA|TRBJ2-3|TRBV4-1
TGCGCCAGCAGCCTACTACCCCAACGGCCAGATACGCAGTATTTT
CASSLLPQRPDTQYF
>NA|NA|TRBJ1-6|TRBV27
TGTGCCAGCAGCCGGGACACCGACCATTCACCCCTCCACTTT
CASSRDTDHSPLHF
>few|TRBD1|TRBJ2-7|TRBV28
TGTGCCAGCAGTTTGGGACAGGGGTCCCGGGTACTCAACGAGCAGTACTTC
CASSLGQGSRVLNEQYF
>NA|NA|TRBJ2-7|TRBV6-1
TGTGCCAGCAGACTAGACCTGAACTACGAGCAGTACTTC
CASRLDLNYEQYF
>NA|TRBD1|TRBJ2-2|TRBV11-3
TGTGCCAGCAGCGCGGGACAGGGCGAGACCGGGGAGCTGTTTTTT
CASSAGQGETGELFF
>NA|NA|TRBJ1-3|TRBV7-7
TGTGCTAGCAGCTTAAGCTTAGGAGGCACCATATATTTT
CASSLSLGGTIYF
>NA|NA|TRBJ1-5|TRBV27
TGTGCCAGCAGTTTCCTGAGGGGCAATCAGCCCCAGCATTTT
CASSFLRGNQPQHF
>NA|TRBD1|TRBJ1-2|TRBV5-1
TGCGCCAGCAGACAGGACAGGGAAGAAGTCGACTATGGCTACACCTTC
CASRQDREEVDYGYTF
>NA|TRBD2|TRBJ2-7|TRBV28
TGTGCCAGCACCCTCAGCGGGGAGCTTAGCTCCTACGAGCAGTACTTC
CASTLSGELSSYEQYF
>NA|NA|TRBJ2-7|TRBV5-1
TGCGCCAGCAGCAACAGACCCGATGGGGAGCAGTACTTC
CASSNRPDGEQYF
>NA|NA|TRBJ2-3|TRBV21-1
TGTGCCAGCAGCAACCGTCTCCGCACAGATACGCAGTATTTT
CASSNRLRTDTQYF
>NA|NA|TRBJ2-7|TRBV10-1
TGCGCCAGCAATAGGACTATCTGGGGTTACGAGCAGTACTTC
CASNRTIWGYEQYF
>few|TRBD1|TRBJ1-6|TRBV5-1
TGCGCCAGCAGCTCAGGACAGGGAGAGGCCTCACCCCTCCACTTT
CASSSGQGEASPLHF
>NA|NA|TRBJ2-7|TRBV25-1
TGTGCCAGCAGGGCTCAGGGGAGCTACGAGCAGTACTTC
CASRAQGSYEQYF
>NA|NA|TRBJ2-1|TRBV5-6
TGTGCCAGCAACTCGGCGGCTAGCTCCTACAATGAGCAGTTCTTC
CASNSAASSYNEQFF
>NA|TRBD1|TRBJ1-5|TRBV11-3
TGTGCCAGCAGCTTAGGGGGCCGTGGCAGGGGGGCCAGTCAGCCCCAGCATTTT
CASSLGGRGRGASQPQHF
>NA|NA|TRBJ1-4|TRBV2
TGTGCCAGCAGTTATCCGCGCCCCAATGAAAAACTGTTTTTT
CASSYPRPNEKLFF
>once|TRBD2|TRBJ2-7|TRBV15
TGTGCCACCAGCAGACTAGCGGGAGTCAACGAGCAGTACTTC
CATSRLAGVNEQYF
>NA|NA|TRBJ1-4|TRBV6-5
TGTGCCAGCAGCTCCGTCGGGGGGCGGAATGAAAAACTGTTTTTT
CASSSVGGRNEKLFF
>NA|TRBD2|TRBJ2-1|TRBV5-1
TGCGCCAGCAGCTCTTGGGGGACTAGCGGGACCAACTCCTACAATGAGCAGTTCTTC
CASSSWGTSGTNSYNEQFF
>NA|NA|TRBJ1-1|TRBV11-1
TGTGCCAGCAGCCACGGGACTCCAAATGAAGCTTTCTTT
CASSHGTPNEAFF
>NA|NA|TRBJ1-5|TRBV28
TGTGCCAGCAGCCCTGGGCCAGAGCCCCAGCATTTT
CASSPGPEPQHF
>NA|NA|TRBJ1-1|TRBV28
TGTGCCAGCAGTTTAGGGGGCCCTGAAGCTTTCTTT
CASSLGGPEAFF
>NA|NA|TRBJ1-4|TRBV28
TGTGCCAGCAGTTTCTCAGGAAAACTGTTTTTT
CASSFSGKLFF
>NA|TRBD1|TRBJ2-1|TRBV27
TGTGCCAGCAGTTTATCTCCGGGACAGATGTCGAAAAACCGGATTTCCTACAATGAGCAGTTCTTC
CASSLSPGQMSKNRISYNEQFF
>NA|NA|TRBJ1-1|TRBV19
TGTGCCAGTAGTATTAAGGGGCCAGCTTTCTTT
CASSIKGPAFF
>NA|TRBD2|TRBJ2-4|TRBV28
TGTGCCAGCAGTTTACCTGGGACTAGCGGGTTCGATCAGTACTTC
CASSLPGTSGFDQYF
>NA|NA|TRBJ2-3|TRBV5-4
TGTGCCAGCAGCACTGGGGGGGCGGGCACAGATACGCAGTATTTT
CASSTGGAGTDTQYF
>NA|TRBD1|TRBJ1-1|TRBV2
TGTGCCAGCAGTGAATCAATCAGTCTGGCCACAGGGGCGAACACTGAAGCTTTCTTT
CASSESISLATGANTEAFF
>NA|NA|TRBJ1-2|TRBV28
TGTGCCAGCCAACTGCCGGGGGACTCGAGTAACTATGGCTACACCTTC
CASQLPGDSSNYGYTF
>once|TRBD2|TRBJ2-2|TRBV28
TGTGCCAGCACTATACTAGCGGGAGGGCCCGGGGAGCTGTTTTTT
CASTILAGGPGELFF